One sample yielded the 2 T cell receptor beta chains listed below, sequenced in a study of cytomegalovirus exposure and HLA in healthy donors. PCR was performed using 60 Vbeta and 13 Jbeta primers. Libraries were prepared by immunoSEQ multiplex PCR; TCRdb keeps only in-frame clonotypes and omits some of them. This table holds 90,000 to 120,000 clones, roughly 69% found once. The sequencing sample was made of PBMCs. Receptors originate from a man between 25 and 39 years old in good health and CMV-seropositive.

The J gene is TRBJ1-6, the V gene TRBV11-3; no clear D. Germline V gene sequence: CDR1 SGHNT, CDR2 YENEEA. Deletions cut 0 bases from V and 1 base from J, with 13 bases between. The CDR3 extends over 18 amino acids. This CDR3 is CASSLDARLGSYNSPLHF. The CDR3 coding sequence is TGTGCCAGCAGCTTAGATGCGAGGCTAGGATCCTATAATTCACCCCTCCACTTT. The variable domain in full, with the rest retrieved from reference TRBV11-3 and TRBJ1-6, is EAGVVQSPRYKIIEKKQPVAFWCNPISGHNTLYWYLQNLGQGPELLIRYENEEAVDDSQLPKDRFSAERLKGVDSTLKIQPAELGDSAVYLCASSLDARLGSYNSPLHFGNGTRLTVT.

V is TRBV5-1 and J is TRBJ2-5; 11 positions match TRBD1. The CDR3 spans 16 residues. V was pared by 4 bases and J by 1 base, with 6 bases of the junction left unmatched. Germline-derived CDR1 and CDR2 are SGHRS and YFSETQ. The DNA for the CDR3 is TGCGCCAGCAGCCTGGGCGGGACAGGGGGCCAAGAGACCCAGTACTTC. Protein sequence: CASSLGGTGGQETQYF.